Presented here are 29 T cell receptor beta chains from one specimen sequenced in a study of spatial heterogeneity in lung cancer (dated by TCRdb to the late 2010s). The paper's findings and limits, for the study overall: The tumor nonsynonymous mutation count correlated with the number of expanded intratumoral alpha and beta TCRs.

The meaning of the sample's time point label: sample taken at primary tumor resection. These TCRs' antigens remain unknown. Library creation used 5' RACE. Data came from a NextSeq 500. In-frame beta chains were kept once TCRdb had trimmed the public reads at Q25 with fastp and called clones with MiXCR. Each CDR3 protein gets just one entry, which takes the most common genes and DNA from the rows behind it. A total of some 7,000 distinct CDR3 sequences appear in this sample, roughly an eighth of them only once. The top ten hold roughly 10% of the sample. The source material was lung tumor tissue, sampled at surgery. The receptors come from a male donor with early-stage non-small cell lung cancer.

This clonotype was seen only a few times. This beta chain is an off-target read within a library intended for alpha chains, so its frequency means little. This rearrangement joins TRBV9 to TRBJ2-3; a possible D gene is TRBD2 (5 bases). This CDR3 is 15 amino acids long. V was cut by 2 bases and J by 2 bases, with 12 bases left in between. The germline V gene has CDR1 SGDLS and CDR2 YYNGEE. The chain's CDR3 is CASSVLAGPTDTQYF. The CDR3 bases are TGTGCCAGCAGCGTCCTAGCCGGCCCCACAGATACGCAGTATTTT. The full variable domain, in which reference TRBV9 and TRBJ2-3 provide the parts outside the CDR3, is DSGVTQTPKHLITATGQRVTLRCSPRSGDLSVYWYQQSLDQGLQFLIQYYNGEERAKGNILERFSAQQFPDLHSELNLSSLELGDSALYFCASSVLAGPTDTQYFGPGTRLTVL.

This clonotype was seen a few times. The size of this beta chain means little, since it is a stray read in a library made for alpha chains. The chain carries TRBV6-5 and TRBJ1-2; possibly TRBD1 for D (6 bases). Germline CDR1 MNHEY, CDR2 SVGAGI. V was pared by 4 bases and J by 6 bases, with 12 bases between. This CDR3 is built from 13 residues. CDR3 DNA sequence: TGTGCCAGCAGTTTCCCGGGGGCAAATGGCTACACCTTC. This translates into CASSFPGANGYTF.

This clonotype was seen repeatedly, ten times or more. This beta chain is a stray sequence in a library constructed for alpha chains; its clone size is not meaningful. Here the CDR3 reads CSASRRPNTEAFF. As DNA, the CDR3 is TGCAGTGCTAGTCGCCGCCCGAACACTGAAGCTTTCTTT. The chain joins TRBV20-1 to TRBJ1-1; D gene ambiguous. From germline, CDR1 is DFQATT and CDR2 SNEGSKA (reference sequence). The CDR3 consists of 13 residues. With 3 bases removed from V and 1 base from J, the gap between germline ends came to 9 bases.

By share, this clonotype ranks as medium-sized. A library prepared for alpha chains yielded this beta chain as an off-target read; its size is of little meaning. The chain recombines TRBV6-2 or TRBV6-3 with TRBJ1-2, with D tentatively TRBD1 (5 bases). Trimming took 5 bases from V and 2 from J, leaving 9 bases between them. The CDR3 has 13 residues. Germline assignment: CDR1 MNHEY and CDR2 SVGEGT. Here the CDR3 reads CASSLRVNYGYTF. DNA for the CDR3: TGTGCCAGCAGTCTCAGGGTGAACTATGGCTACACCTTC.

This clonotype showed up many times. This beta chain is a stray read from a library made for alpha chains; its abundance is not meaningful. The chain has TRBV7-8 and TRBJ1-1; the D is unclear. Germline CDR1 and CDR2: SGHVS and FQNEAQ. The CDR3 loop spans 13 amino acids. V shed 2 bases and J shed 3 bases, with 7 bases lying between them. CDR3 amino acids: CASSLTMDTEAFF. In nucleotides, the CDR3 is TGTGCCAGCAGCTTAACTATGGACACTGAAGCTTTCTTT.

Turning to this clonotype: A library prepared for alpha chains yielded this beta chain as an off-target read; its size is of little meaning. V is TRBV12-3 or TRBV12-4 and J is TRBJ2-1, with TRBD1 matching over 7 bases. The CDR3 consists of 14 residues. The J segment lost 7 bases and the V segment lost 2 bases, leaving 5 bases of the junction unmatched. The DNA for the CDR3 is TGTGCCAGCAGTTTAAGGACAGGAGCGAATGAGCAGTTCTTC. Translation gives CASSLRTGANEQFF.

This clonotype was observed at least ten times. This beta chain is a stray sequence in a library constructed for alpha chains; its clone size is not meaningful. The V and J genes are TRBV5-6 and TRBJ2-7; no reliable D call. The V gene lost 2 bases and the J gene lost 5 bases, with 11 bases spanning the gap. Germline V lookup: CDR1 SGHDT, CDR2 YYEEEE. The CDR3 has 13 residues. The CDR3 sequence is CASSFRVIDEQYF. The DNA of the CDR3 is TGTGCCAGCAGCTTTAGGGTGATTGACGAGCAGTACTTC.

This clonotype appeared many times. This beta chain is a stray sequence in a library constructed for alpha chains; its clone size is not meaningful. The rearrangement joins TRBV10-3 to TRBJ1-6, with D unclear. Trimming cost V 6 bases and J 5 bases, with 8 bases left between them. Germline V gives CDR1 ENHRY, CDR2 SYGVKD. This CDR3 is built from 13 residues. The chain's CDR3 is CAISGQDNSPLHF. DNA of the CDR3: TGTGCCATCAGCGGGCAGGATAATTCACCCCTCCACTTT.

In its sample, this clonotype was seen many times. Because the library targeted alpha chains, this beta chain is an off-target read whose size means little. The CDR3 DNA sequence: TGTGCCAGCTCACCGCCCGGGACAGGGGGTGTAGAGCAGTACTTC. Amino acid sequence: CASSPPGTGGVEQYF. This chain connects TRBV18 to TRBJ2-7; 11 bases map to TRBD1. Losses at the gene ends were 3 bases for V and 7 bases for J; bases not matched to a gene: 8. The CDR3 sequence is 15 residues long. The germline V gene has CDR1 KGHSH and CDR2 LQKENI.

This clonotype is medium-sized by share. Because this beta chain is a stray read in a library intended to capture alpha chains, its abundance should not be given much weight. J is TRBJ1-1 and V is TRBV6-6; D uncertain. The germline V gene has CDR1 MNHNY and CDR2 SVGAGI (reference sequence). The CDR3 runs 15 residues. The V gene lost 6 bases and the J gene lost 1 base, with 15 bases spanning the gap. The CDR3 bases are TGTGCCAGCAGCAAAACCAACATGGGGAACACTGAAGCTTTCTTT. This codes for CASSKTNMGNTEAFF.

This clonotype turned up a few times. Found in a library prepared for alpha chains, this beta chain is an off-target read, and its abundance has little meaning. The rearrangement joins TRBV9 to TRBJ2-1; 10 nucleotides agree with TRBD2. The CDR3 loop spans 17 amino acids. CDR1 is SGDLS, CDR2 YYNGEE, per germline. After removal of 0 bases from V and 4 bases from J, the junction contained 7 bases not matched to a gene. The CDR3 nucleotides read TGTGCCAGCAGCGTAGATATAGCGGGGGGTCTGTACAATGAGCAGTTCTTC. Translated, it gives CASSVDIAGGLYNEQFF.

Judged by abundance, this clonotype is medium-sized. This beta chain is an off-target read within a library intended for alpha chains, so its frequency means little. This chain uses TRBV18 with TRBJ2-3; 7 bases map to TRBD2. CDR3 length: 14 residues. V lost 4 bases, J lost 0 bases, and 1 base stayed unmatched. Germline CDR1 is KGHSH and CDR2 is LQKENI. CDR3 residues: CASSRLASTDTQYF. The CDR3, as DNA: TGTGCCAGCTCACGACTAGCTAGCACAGATACGCAGTATTTT.

In this sample, this clonotype turned up a few times. This beta chain is off target for a library built for alpha chains, so its abundance means little. V is TRBV10-2 and J is TRBJ2-7, with D perhaps TRBD2 (6 bases). The V and J ends lost 4 bases and 3 bases respectively, with 22 bases between them. The CDR3 is made up of 17 amino acids. The germline V gene encodes CDR1 WSHSY and CDR2 SAAADI. The CDR3 here is CASSGREPLKFFYEQYF. DNA of the CDR3: TGCGCCAGCAGTGGGAGGGAGCCCCTAAAATTCTTCTACGAGCAGTACTTC.

Remarks on this clonotype: Found in a library prepared for alpha chains, this beta chain is an off-target read, and its abundance has little meaning. The chain is built from TRBV27 and TRBJ1-2; D not resolved. Germline V lookup: CDR1 MNHEY, CDR2 SMNVEV (reference sequence). Trimming cost V 2 bases and J 2 bases, with 9 bases left between them. The CDR3 totals 14 residues. The CDR3 spells CASSLRGANYGYTF. CDR3 nucleotide sequence: TGTGCCAGCAGTTTACGTGGAGCAAACTATGGCTACACCTTC.

This clonotype is medium-sized in the sample. This beta chain is an off-target read within a library intended for alpha chains, so its frequency means little. The chain joins TRBV29-1 to TRBJ2-2, with 9 positions matching TRBD1. Germline CDR1 SQVTM, CDR2 ANQGSEA. After removal of 7 bases from V and 4 bases from J, the junction contained 7 bases not matched to a gene. The CDR3 runs 14 residues. The CDR3 is CSASGQGSTGELFF. CDR3 DNA sequence: TGCAGCGCTTCGGGACAGGGCTCCACCGGGGAGCTGTTTTTT.

Judged by abundance, this clonotype is medium-sized (0.01 to 0.1%). Being off target in a library aimed at alpha chains, this beta chain has a size of little meaning. The chain uses TRBV3-1 and TRBJ1-2; the D gene is possibly TRBD1 (5 bases). The germline V and J ends were trimmed by 1 base and 8 bases, with 14 bases remaining between them. Germline values: CDR1 LGHDT, CDR2 YNNKEL (reference sequence). The CDR3 spans 14 residues. CDR3 residues: CASSQGGQGRGYTF. DNA for the CDR3: TGTGCCAGCAGCCAAGGAGGGCAGGGACGGGGCTACACCTTC. Full variable domain (missing parts from reference TRBV3-1 and TRBJ1-2): DTAVSQTPKYLVTQMGNDKSIKCEQNLGHDTMYWYKQDSKKFLKIMFSYNNKELIINETVPNRFSPKSPDKAHLNLHINSLELGDSAVYFCASSQGGQGRGYTFGSGTRLTVV.

In this sample, this clonotype turned up a few times. Little can be read into the size of this beta chain, an off-target read in a library designed for alpha chains. This sequence joins TRBV12-3 or TRBV12-4 and TRBJ2-1, with no clear D. Trimming removed 0 bases at V and 7 bases at J, with 1 base between. The CDR3 loop spans 11 amino acids. The CDR3, as DNA: TGTGCCAGCAGTTTAGCAAATGAGCAGTTCTTC. It encodes CASSLANEQFF.

This clonotype came up many times. In a library made to pick up alpha chains, this beta chain is a stray read with a size that means little. The J gene is TRBJ2-3, the V gene TRBV7-9, with 9 bases fitting TRBD2. The CDR3 length is 15 residues. Trimming took 10 bases from V and 0 from J; bases not matched to a gene: 8. From germline, CDR1 is SEHNR and CDR2 FQNEAQ (reference sequence). The DNA for the CDR3 is TGTGCCACCTCGGTAGCGGGGGTTAGCACAGATACGCAGTATTTT. Protein: CATSVAGVSTDTQYF. Filled out from reference TRBV7-9 and TRBJ2-3, the complete variable domain reads DTGVSQNPRHKITKRGQNVTFRCDPISEHNRLYWYRQTLGQGPEFLTYFQNEAQLEKSRLLSDRFSAERPKGSFSTLEIQRTEQGDSAMYLCATSVAGVSTDTQYFGPGTRLTVL.

Judged by abundance, this clonotype is medium-sized. The library was designed around alpha chains, so this beta chain is a stray read whose abundance carries little weight. The genes are TRBV28 and TRBJ2-2; TRBD1 or TRBD2 may be the D gene (5 bases each). V shed 7 bases and J shed 12 bases, with 15 bases lying between them. CDR3 size: 12 residues. Germline V gene lookup returns CDR1 MDHEN and CDR2 SYDVKM. The CDR3: CASTPPWGKLFF. CDR3 DNA: TGTGCCAGCACCCCCCCCTGGGGGAAGCTGTTTTTT.

This clonotype is medium-sized in the sample. This beta chain represents an off-target read in a library built for alpha chains; its size is of limited meaning. The gene calls are TRBV7-9 and TRBJ2-1, with D possibly being TRBD2 (5 bases). Trimming stripped 7 bases from V and 4 bases from J, with 11 bases between. From germline, CDR1 is SEHNR and CDR2 FQNEAQ (reference sequence). This CDR3 has 13 amino acids. This chain's CDR3 is CASTQDLYNEQFF. The CDR3 bases are TGTGCCAGCACTCAGGACTTATACAATGAGCAGTTCTTC.

This clonotype was seen a handful of times. This beta chain is an unintended read in a library built for alpha chains; its size means little. The V gene is TRBV5-1, the J gene TRBJ2-1, with 11 bases lining up with TRBD2. Per germline, CDR1 SGHRS and CDR2 YFSETQ. V shed 4 bases and J 5 bases; nucleotides not matched to a gene: 8. The CDR3 is 16 amino acids. Here the CDR3 reads CASSHGTSGLNNEQFF. The CDR3 nucleotides are TGCGCCAGCAGCCACGGGACTAGCGGTCTGAACAATGAGCAGTTCTTC. Supplemented by reference TRBV5-1 and TRBJ2-1, the full variable domain reads KAGVTQTPRYLIKTRGQQVTLSCSPISGHRSVSWYQQTPGQGLQFLFEYFSETQRNKGNFPGRFSGRQFSNSRSEMNVSTLELGDSALYLCASSHGTSGLNNEQFFGPGTRLTVL.

This clonotype is deemed medium-sized. This beta chain is an off-target read within a library intended for alpha chains, so its frequency means little. The chain joins TRBV12-3 or TRBV12-4 to TRBJ1-6; D may be TRBD1 (6 bases). V was shortened by 3 bases and J by 6 bases, with 21 bases between the two germline ends. CDR3 length equals 18 residues. The CDR3 region is CASSLGQQKGFGNSPLHF. CDR3 DNA sequence: TGTGCCAGCAGTTTGGGACAACAAAAGGGGTTTGGTAATTCACCCCTCCACTTT.

Within the sample, this clonotype is medium-sized. As an off-target read in a library built for alpha chains, this beta chain has a frequency of little significance. The V gene is TRBV5-1, the J gene TRBJ1-1, with unresolved D. The CDR3 consists of 12 residues. The V and J ends lost 3 bases and 3 bases respectively, with 6 bases between them. Germline-derived CDR1 and CDR2 are SGHRS and YFSETQ. CDR3 DNA: TGCGCCAGCAGCTCCAGATACACTGAAGCTTTCTTT. This translates into CASSSRYTEAFF.

This clonotype was counted many times. This beta chain was picked up by a library intended for alpha chains and is off target, so its count carries little meaning. The J gene is TRBJ1-2, the V gene TRBV29-1, with D unresolved. The length of the CDR3 is 11 residues. The germline CDR1 and CDR2 sequences are SQVTM and ANQGSEA. Trimming took off 8 bases at V and 2 bases at J, with 9 bases between the two ends. DNA for the CDR3: TGCAGCCTGAGTCCGAACTATGGCTACACCTTC. Its translation: CSLSPNYGYTF. Looking up the rest from reference TRBV29-1 and TRBJ1-2 gives the full variable domain: SAVISQKPSRDICQRGTSLTIQCQVDSQVTMMFWYRQQPGQSLTLIATANQGSEATYESGFVIDKFPISRPNLTFSTLTVSNMSPEDSSIYLCSLSPNYGYTFGSGTRLTVV.

This clonotype ranks as large. The size of this beta chain means little, since it is a stray read in a library made for alpha chains. The chain couples TRBV27 to TRBJ2-2; 7 bases are a match to TRBD2. The CDR3 totals 16 residues. With V trimmed by 3 bases and J by 3 bases, 7 bases remained unmatched. CDR1 MNHEY and CDR2 SMNVEV come from the germline V gene (reference sequence). The CDR3 here is CASSFAAGVYTGELFF. CDR3 coding DNA: TGTGCCAGCAGTTTTGCGGCGGGAGTTTACACCGGGGAGCTGTTTTTT.

This clonotype was recorded at least ten times. This beta chain is an off-target read within a library intended for alpha chains, so its frequency means little. V usage is TRBV7-9 and J usage is TRBJ2-7; possible D gene TRBD1, 6 bases. V lost 3 bases, J lost 7 bases, and 19 bases lay in between. The CDR3 is 15 residues long. Germline CDR1 is SEHNR and CDR2 is FQNEAQ (reference sequence). CDR3 in amino acids: CASSLSGTPYGEQYF. The CDR3 region has the DNA TGTGCCAGCAGCTTGTCAGGGACACCCTACGGAGAGCAGTACTTC. The variable domain in full, completed from reference TRBV7-9 and TRBJ2-7, reads DTGVSQNPRHKITKRGQNVTFRCDPISEHNRLYWYRQTLGQGPEFLTYFQNEAQLEKSRLLSDRFSAERPKGSFSTLEIQRTEQGDSAMYLCASSLSGTPYGEQYFGPGTRLTVT.

This clonotype was seen ten or more times. Being off target in a library aimed at alpha chains, this beta chain has a size of little meaning. The chain links TRBV12-5 to TRBJ2-1; D is unresolved. The germline gives CDR1 LGHNT, CDR2 FRNRAP. This CDR3 spans 14 amino acids. V was clipped by 4 bases and J by 6 bases, with 13 bases between them. CDR3 loop: CASGSRTPSNEQFF. In DNA, the CDR3 is TGTGCTAGTGGTTCTCGGACCCCCTCCAATGAGCAGTTCTTC.

This clonotype was seen repeatedly, ten times or more. This beta chain slipped into a library made for alpha chains as a stray read, so its size is not meaningful. V gene TRBV29-1 combines with J gene TRBJ2-7; D is possibly TRBD1 or TRBD2 (5 bases each). Trimming took off 7 bases at V and 6 bases at J, with 19 bases between the two ends. CDR1 is SQVTM, CDR2 ANQGSEA, per germline. This CDR3 is 13 amino acids long. Written as DNA, the CDR3 is TGCAGCGGAGGGGACGGAGTCCTGGGCGAGCAGTACTTC. This translates into CSGGDGVLGEQYF.

There are a few counts of this clonotype. This beta chain turned up in a library designed for alpha chains; as an off-target read, its abundance says little. This chain connects TRBV14 to TRBJ2-1; D unclear. Trimming removed 5 bases at V and 4 bases at J, with 3 bases between. Germline lookup yields CDR1 SGHDN and CDR2 FVKESK. The CDR3 is made up of 11 amino acids. The CDR3 DNA follows: TGTGCCAGCAGCTCTTACAATGAGCAGTTCTTC. Encoded protein: CASSSYNEQFF.